This T cell receptor beta chain was obtained from a study of a mutant IDH1 vaccine in newly diagnosed glioma. Background on the study: Vaccines were begun 4-6 weeks after radiotherapy alone, or with temozolomide cycles. Visit V13 took place at week 47, and visit V12 happened at week 35. Those enrolled had earlier been treated with radiotherapy, temozolomide, or both, mostly both.

Broader study findings: Researchers report vaccine-induced immune responses in over 90% of patients.

Assay: immunoSEQ multiplex PCR; the TCRdb copy retains only in-frame clones and omits some. This sample yields some 44,000 clones, of which around 83% are seen a single time; under 6% belongs to the top ten. Between the trimmed V and J ends, which lost 4 bases and 2 bases, there was a span of 2 bases. The CDR3 spans 11 residues. Looked up from germline, CDR1 is MDHEN and CDR2 is SYDVKM. As concerns this clone: Its specificity is unknown.

The sample's time point: week 35, safety follow-up. The vaccine gave 300 ug of a 20-mer mutant IDH1 peptide subcutaneously per dose. Sequenced here: PBMCs, sampled from a glioma patient whose treatment included an IDH1 peptide vaccine. This TCR came from a woman aged 45-59 years with glioma. The chain combines TRBV28 with TRBJ2-5; the D is unclear. The CDR3 sequence: CASSSQETQYF. The CDR3 region has the DNA TGTGCCAGCAGTTCTCAAGAGACCCAGTACTTC.